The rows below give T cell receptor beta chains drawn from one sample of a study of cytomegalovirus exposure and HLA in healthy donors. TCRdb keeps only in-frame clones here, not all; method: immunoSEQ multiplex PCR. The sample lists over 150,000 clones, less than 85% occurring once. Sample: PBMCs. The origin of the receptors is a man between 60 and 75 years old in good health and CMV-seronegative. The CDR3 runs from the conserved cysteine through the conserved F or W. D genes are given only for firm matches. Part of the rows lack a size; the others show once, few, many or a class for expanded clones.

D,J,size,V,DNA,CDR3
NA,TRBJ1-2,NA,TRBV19,TGTGCCAGTAGTATCCGGAGCTATGGCTACACCTTC,CASSIRSYGYTF
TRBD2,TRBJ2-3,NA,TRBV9,TGTGCCAGCAGCCCGGGTGGGGCGGGAGGAGGCACAGATACGCAGTATTTT,CASSPGGAGGGTDTQYF
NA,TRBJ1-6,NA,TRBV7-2,TGTGCCAGCAGCCCTCGACAGTCAGGTCCGTATAATTCACCCCTCCACTTT,CASSPRQSGPYNSPLHF
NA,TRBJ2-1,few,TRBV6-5,TGTGCCAGCGCCAGGGGCAATGAGCAGTTCTTC,CASARGNEQFF
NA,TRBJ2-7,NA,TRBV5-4,TGTGCCAGCACCTGGGGGCCGTCCTACGAGCAGTACTTC,CASTWGPSYEQYF
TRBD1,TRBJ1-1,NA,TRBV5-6,TGTGCCAGCAGCCCCGGGACAGGGACGGGCACTGAAGCTTTCTTT,CASSPGTGTGTEAFF
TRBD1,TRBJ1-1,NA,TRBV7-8,TGTGCCAGCAGCCTAAGGACAGGGACTGAAGCTTTCTTT,CASSLRTGTEAFF
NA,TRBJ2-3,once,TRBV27,TGTGCCAGCAGTTATGGAGGAGATACGCAGTATTTT,CASSYGGDTQYF
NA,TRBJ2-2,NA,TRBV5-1,TGCGCCAGCAGCTTGGACAGGGTCAGCACCGGGGAGCTGTTTTTT,CASSLDRVSTGELFF
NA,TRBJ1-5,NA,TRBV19,TGTGCCAGTAGTCCCCAGGGATTCAGCAATCAGCCCCAGCATTTT,CASSPQGFSNQPQHF
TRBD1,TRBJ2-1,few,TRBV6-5,TGTGCCAGCAGTTACGAGGACAGGGGACAGGATGAGCAGTTCTTC,CASSYEDRGQDEQFF
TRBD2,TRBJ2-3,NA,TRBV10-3,TGTGCCGCCGCGGGGGGAGGAACAGATACGCAGTATTTT,CAAAGGGTDTQYF
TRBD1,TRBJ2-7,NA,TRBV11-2,TGTGCCAGCACAAGGGACAGTTCCTACGAGCAGTACTTC,CASTRDSSYEQYF
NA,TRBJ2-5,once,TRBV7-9,TGTGCCAGCAGCTTTTCCGGGTCAGAGACCCAGTACTTC,CASSFSGSETQYF
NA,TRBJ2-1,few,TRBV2,TGTGCCAGCAGCGGGGGTGCCAGGCCTCAATACAATGAGCAGTTCTTC,CASSGGARPQYNEQFF
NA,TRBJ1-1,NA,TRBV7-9,TGTGCCAGCAGCGCCGGGCTCCTCAGGGCTGAAGCTTTCTTT,CASSAGLLRAEAFF
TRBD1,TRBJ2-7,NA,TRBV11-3,TGTGCCAGCAGCTTAGGGGGGACAGGGACCTACGAGCAGTACTTC,CASSLGGTGTYEQYF
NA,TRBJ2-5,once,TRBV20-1,TGCAGTGCTAGCGGGTCAGAGACCCAGTACTTC,CSASGSETQYF
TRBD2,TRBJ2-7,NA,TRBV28,TGTGCCAGCAGGAGACTAGCGGGAGGGCCCTACGAGCAGTACTTC,CASRRLAGGPYEQYF
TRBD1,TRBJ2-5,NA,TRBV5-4,TGTGCCAGCAGCTCGGTGTCAGGGGGAGAGACCCAGTACTTC,CASSSVSGGETQYF